A selection of T cell receptor beta chains follows, all from one sample in a study of control samples from healthy donors and cancer patients. Sequenced by immunoSEQ multiplex PCR; TCRdb stores in-frame clones only, minus some. The repertoire has about 49,000 clones, approximately 86% of them found once; the top ten carry about 3%. Sequenced: PBMCs. The receptors here all came from a woman between 45 and 65 years old with lung cancer. CDR3s include the opening cysteine and the closing phenylalanine or tryptophan. The D gene is left open where the match is weak.

v_call,cdr3_length,d_call,j_call,cdr3_nt,cdr3_aa
TRBV12-3/TRBV12-4,13,TRBD1,TRBJ1-3,TGTGCCAGTATGACAGGGCTAGGAAACACCATATATTTT,CASMTGLGNTIYF
TRBV2,15,.,TRBJ1-5,TGTGCCAGCAGACAATCGATCCGGGACAATCAGCCCCAGCATTTT,CASRQSIRDNQPQHF
TRBV7-8,14,TRBD1,TRBJ2-7,TGTGCCAGCAGCTTAGCTCGGGACAGCTACGAGCAGTACTTC,CASSLARDSYEQYF
TRBV20-1,14,.,TRBJ1-4,TGCAGTGCTAGTATCGGTGCAACTAATGAAAAACTGTTTTTT,CSASIGATNEKLFF
TRBV14,15,TRBD1,TRBJ2-1,TGTGCCAGCAGCCTGGGACAGCCGATCTACAATGAGCAGTTCTTC,CASSLGQPIYNEQFF
TRBV18,16,.,TRBJ1-3,TGTGCCAGCTCAGCTAACATCAGGGAATCTGGAAACACCATATATTTT,CASSANIRESGNTIYF
TRBV29-1,11,.,TRBJ2-5,TGCAGCGTTGAGCCCCAAGAGACCCAGTACTTC,CSVEPQETQYF
TRBV9,15,.,TRBJ2-3,TGTGCCAGCAGCTCAGGACAGTCAATCACAGATACGCAGTATTTT,CASSSGQSITDTQYF
TRBV19,16,TRBD1,TRBJ1-4,TGTGCCAGTAGTATCTCGGCAGGGGGCGCAGATGAAAAACTGTTTTTT,CASSISAGGADEKLFF
TRBV27,12,.,TRBJ1-6,TGTGCCAGCGAGGGTTTCGGTTCACCCCTCCACTTT,CASEGFGSPLHF
TRBV5-1,14,.,TRBJ2-7,TGCGCCAGCAGCTTGGAGAGCAGCACCTACGAGCAGTACTTC,CASSLESSTYEQYF
TRBV5-1,15,.,TRBJ2-1,TGCGCCAGCAGCTTGGACGGTCCCTCCTACAATGAGCAGTTCTTC,CASSLDGPSYNEQFF
TRBV27,18,.,TRBJ2-2,TGTGCCAGCAGTTTATACGTCCCTAGAGTGTTTAGCACCGGGGAGCTGTTTTTT,CASSLYVPRVFSTGELFF
TRBV11-2,13,.,TRBJ1-5,TGTGCCAGCAGCTTAAATAGCAATCAGCCCCAGCATTTT,CASSLNSNQPQHF
TRBV6-2/TRBV6-3,14,.,TRBJ2-7,TGTGCCAGCAGTCAGGACAGCCCGTCCTACGAGCAGTACTTC,CASSQDSPSYEQYF